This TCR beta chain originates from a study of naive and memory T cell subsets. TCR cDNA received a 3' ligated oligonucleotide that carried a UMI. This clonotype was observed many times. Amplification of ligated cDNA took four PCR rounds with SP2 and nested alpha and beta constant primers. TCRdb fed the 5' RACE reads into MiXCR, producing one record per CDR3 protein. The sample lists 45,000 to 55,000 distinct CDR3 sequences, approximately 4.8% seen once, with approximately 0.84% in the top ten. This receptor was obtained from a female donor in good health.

The CDR3 sequence is CASSLGGPEAFF. Written as DNA, the CDR3 is TGTGCCAGCAGCTTAGGGGGGCCTGAAGCTTTCTTT. This chain connects TRBV7-9 to TRBJ1-1; a possible D gene is TRBD1 (6 bases). V lost 1 base, J lost 6 bases, and 6 bases lay in between. This CDR3 contains 12 residues. CDR1 is SEHNR, CDR2 FQNEAQ, per germline (reference sequence).